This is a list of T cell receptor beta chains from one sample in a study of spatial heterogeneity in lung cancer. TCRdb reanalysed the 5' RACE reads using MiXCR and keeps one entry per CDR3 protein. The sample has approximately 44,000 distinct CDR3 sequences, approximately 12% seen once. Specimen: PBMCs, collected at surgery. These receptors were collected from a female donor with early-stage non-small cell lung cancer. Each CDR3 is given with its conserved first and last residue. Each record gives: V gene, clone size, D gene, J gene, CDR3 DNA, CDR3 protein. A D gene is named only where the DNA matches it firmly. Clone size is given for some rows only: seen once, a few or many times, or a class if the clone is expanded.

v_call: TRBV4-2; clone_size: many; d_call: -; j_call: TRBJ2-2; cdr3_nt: TGTGCCAGCAGCCAAGAGACGAACACCGGGGAGCTGTTTTTT; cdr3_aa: CASSQETNTGELFF
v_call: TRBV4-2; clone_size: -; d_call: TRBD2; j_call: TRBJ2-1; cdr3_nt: TGTGCCAGCAGCCCCACCCTAGCGGGGTCCCTCAATGAGCAGTTCTTC; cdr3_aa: CASSPTLAGSLNEQFF
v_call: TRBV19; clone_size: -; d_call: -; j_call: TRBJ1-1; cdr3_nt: TGTGCCATCACGGGGGCAGGGCAAGCTTTCTTT; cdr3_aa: CAITGAGQAFF
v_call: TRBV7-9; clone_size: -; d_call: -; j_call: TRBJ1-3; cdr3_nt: TGTGCCAGCAGCTTAGGAGAAGGAAACACCATATATTTT; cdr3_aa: CASSLGEGNTIYF
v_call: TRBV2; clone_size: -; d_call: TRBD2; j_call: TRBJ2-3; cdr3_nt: TGTGCCAGCAGTGACGGACTAGCGGGGTTAGATACGCAGTATTTT; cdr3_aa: CASSDGLAGLDTQYF
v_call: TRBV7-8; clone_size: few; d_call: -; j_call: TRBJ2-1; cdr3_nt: TGTGCCAGCAGCCCCTACAGGGTTGGCTATGAGCAGTTCTTC; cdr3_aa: CASSPYRVGYEQFF
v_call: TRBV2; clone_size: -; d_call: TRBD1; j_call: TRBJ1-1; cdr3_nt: TGTGCCAGTCGGACAGGGAACACTGAAGCTTTCTTT; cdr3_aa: CASRTGNTEAFF
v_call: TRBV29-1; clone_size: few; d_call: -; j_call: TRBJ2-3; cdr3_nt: TGCAGCGCCCGACTAGCAGATACGCAGTATTTT; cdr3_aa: CSARLADTQYF
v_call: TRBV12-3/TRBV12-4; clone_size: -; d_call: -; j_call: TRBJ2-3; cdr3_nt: TGTGCCAGCAGTTTTCAGGGACGGGGGACTCTCACAGATACGCAGTATTTT; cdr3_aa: CASSFQGRGTLTDTQYF
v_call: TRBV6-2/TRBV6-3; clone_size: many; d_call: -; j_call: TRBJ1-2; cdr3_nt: TGTGCCAGCAATGCGCCGGGACTTCGCTATGGCTACACCTTC; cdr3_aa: CASNAPGLRYGYTF
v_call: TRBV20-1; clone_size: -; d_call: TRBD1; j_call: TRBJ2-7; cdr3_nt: TGCAGTGCTAGAGTAGAACAGGGGCTTTACGAGCAGTACTTC; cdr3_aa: CSARVEQGLYEQYF
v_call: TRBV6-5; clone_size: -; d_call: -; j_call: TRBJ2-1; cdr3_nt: TGTGCCAGCACCGCACCGACTGGGGGCAGGGAGCAGTTCTTC; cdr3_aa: CASTAPTGGREQFF
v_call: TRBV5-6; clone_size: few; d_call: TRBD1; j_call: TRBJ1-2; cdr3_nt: TGTGCCAGCAGCTTGAAGGACAGGAGCTATGGCTACACCTTC; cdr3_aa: CASSLKDRSYGYTF
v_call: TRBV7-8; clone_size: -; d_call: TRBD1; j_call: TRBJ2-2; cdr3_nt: TGTGCCAGCAGCTTAACCACAGGGGGCATAGGCACCGGGGAGCTGTTTTTT; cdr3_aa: CASSLTTGGIGTGELFF
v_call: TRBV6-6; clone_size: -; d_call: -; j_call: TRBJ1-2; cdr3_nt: TGTGCCAGCATCCCTGGCCCTAACTATGGCTACACCTTC; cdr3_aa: CASIPGPNYGYTF
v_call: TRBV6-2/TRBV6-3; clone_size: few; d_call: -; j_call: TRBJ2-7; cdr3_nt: TGTGCCAGCAGTTACGACATACTCTACGAGCAGTACTTC; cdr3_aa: CASSYDILYEQYF
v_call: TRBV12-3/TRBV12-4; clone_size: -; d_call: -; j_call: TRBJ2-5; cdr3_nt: TGTGCCAGCAGTCCCCGGGGGGGGGTCAGGGGGCCTCGGAATTGGACCCAGTACTTC; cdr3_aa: CASSPRGGVRGPRNWTQYF
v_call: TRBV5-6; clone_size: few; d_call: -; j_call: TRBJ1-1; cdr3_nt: TGTGCCAGCAGCTTGGAGGGCCCAGGGGAGGGAGCTTTCTTT; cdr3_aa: CASSLEGPGEGAFF
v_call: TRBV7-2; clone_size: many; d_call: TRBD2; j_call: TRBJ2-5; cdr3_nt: TGTGCCAGCAGCCGGGGACTAGCTCAAGAGACCCAGTACTTC; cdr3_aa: CASSRGLAQETQYF
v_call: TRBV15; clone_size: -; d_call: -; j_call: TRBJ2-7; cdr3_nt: TGTGCCACCAGCAGAGAGAGTAGAGTGACGAATCATGAGCAGTACTTC; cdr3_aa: CATSRESRVTNHEQYF
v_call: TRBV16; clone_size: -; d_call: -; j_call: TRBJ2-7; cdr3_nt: TGTGCCAGCAGCCAACTCGACGAGCAGTACTTC; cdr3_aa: CASSQLDEQYF
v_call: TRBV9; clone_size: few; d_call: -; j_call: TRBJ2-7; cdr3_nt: TGTGCCAGCAGCCCCGGGGGTTACGAGCAGTACTTC; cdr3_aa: CASSPGGYEQYF
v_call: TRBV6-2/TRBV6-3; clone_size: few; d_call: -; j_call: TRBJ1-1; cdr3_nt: TGTGCCAGCAGTTACGATTTGAGGGGCCTGGGCACTGAAGCTTTCTTT; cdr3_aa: CASSYDLRGLGTEAFF
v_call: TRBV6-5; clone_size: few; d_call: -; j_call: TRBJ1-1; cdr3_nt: TGTGCCAGCAGTTACCCAGGGACGACTGAAGCTTTCTTT; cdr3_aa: CASSYPGTTEAFF
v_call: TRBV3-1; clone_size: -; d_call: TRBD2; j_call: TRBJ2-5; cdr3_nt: TGTGCCAGCAGCCAAGTGACGGGGGGGCCGCGGGAGACCCAGTACTTC; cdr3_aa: CASSQVTGGPRETQYF
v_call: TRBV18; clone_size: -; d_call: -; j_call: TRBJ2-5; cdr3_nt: TGTGCCAGCTCACCCCCAGTGGGGGTCCAAGAGACCCAGTACTTC; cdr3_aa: CASSPPVGVQETQYF